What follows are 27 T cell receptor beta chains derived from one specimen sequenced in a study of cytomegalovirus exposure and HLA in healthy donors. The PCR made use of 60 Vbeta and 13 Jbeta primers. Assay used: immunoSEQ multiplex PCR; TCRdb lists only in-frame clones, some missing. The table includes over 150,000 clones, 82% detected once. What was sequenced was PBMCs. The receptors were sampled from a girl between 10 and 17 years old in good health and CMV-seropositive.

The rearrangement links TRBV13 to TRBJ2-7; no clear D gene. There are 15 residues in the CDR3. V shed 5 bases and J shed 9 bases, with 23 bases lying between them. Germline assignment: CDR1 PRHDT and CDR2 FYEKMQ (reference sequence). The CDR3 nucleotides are TGTGCCAGCAGCCTGAGGCGCGGTCAGTTACGAGGGCAGTACTTC. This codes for CASSLRRGQLRGQYF.

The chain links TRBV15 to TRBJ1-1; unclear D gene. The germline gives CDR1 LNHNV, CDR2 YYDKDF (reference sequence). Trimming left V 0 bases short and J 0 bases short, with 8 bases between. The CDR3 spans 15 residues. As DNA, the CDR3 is TGTGCCACCAGCAGAGAGGGCAGAATGAACACTGAAGCTTTCTTT. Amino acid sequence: CATSREGRMNTEAFF.

CDR3 sequence (DNA): TGTGCCAGCAGCTCTAAGACTAGCGGTTACGAGCAGTACTTC. Protein sequence: CASSSKTSGYEQYF. V gene TRBV5-4 combines with J gene TRBJ2-7, with TRBD2 matching 9 bases. This CDR3 contains 14 residues. The germline gives CDR1 SGHNT, CDR2 YYREEE (reference sequence). V was pared by 3 bases and J by 4 bases, with 5 bases of the junction left unmatched.

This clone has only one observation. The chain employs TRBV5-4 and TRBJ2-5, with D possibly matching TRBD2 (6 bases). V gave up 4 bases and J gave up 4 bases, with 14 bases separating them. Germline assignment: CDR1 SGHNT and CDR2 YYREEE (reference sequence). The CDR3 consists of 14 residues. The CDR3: CASSDQGGGETQYF. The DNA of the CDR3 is TGTGCCAGCAGCGACCAGGGAGGAGGAGAGACCCAGTACTTC.

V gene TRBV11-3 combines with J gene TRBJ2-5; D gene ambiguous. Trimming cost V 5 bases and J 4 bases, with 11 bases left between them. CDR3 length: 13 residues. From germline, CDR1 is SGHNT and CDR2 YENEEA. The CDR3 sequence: CASSTLESETQYF. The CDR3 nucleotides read TGTGCCAGCAGCACTCTGGAGTCAGAGACCCAGTACTTC.

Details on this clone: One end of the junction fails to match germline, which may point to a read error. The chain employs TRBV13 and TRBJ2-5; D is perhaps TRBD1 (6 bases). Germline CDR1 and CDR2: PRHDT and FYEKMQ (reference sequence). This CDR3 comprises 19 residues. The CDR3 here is CAGSLARFGGSEGVETQYF. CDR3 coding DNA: TGTGCCGGCAGCTTAGCCCGGTTTGGGGGCTCGGAAGGTGTAGAGACCCAGTACTTC. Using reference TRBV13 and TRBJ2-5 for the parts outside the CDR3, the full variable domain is AAGVIQSPRHLIKEKRETATLKCYPIPRHDTVYWYQQGPGQDPQFLISFYEKMQSDKGSIPDRFSAQQFSDYHSELNMSSLELGDSALYFCAGSLARFGGSEGVETQYFGPGTRLLVL.

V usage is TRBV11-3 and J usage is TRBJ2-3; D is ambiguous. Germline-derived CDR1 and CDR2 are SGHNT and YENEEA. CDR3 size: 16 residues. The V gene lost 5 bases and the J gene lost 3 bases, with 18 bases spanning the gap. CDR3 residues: CASSQNGGSTTDTQYF. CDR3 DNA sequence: TGTGCCAGCAGCCAGAACGGCGGCAGTACGACAGATACGCAGTATTTT.

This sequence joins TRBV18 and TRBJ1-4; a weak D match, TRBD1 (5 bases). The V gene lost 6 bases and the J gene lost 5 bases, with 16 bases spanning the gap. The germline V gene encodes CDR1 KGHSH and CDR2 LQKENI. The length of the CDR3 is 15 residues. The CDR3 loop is CASSRRDGGNEKLFF. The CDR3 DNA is TGTGCCAGCTCTCGCCGGGACGGGGGGAATGAAAAACTGTTTTTT.

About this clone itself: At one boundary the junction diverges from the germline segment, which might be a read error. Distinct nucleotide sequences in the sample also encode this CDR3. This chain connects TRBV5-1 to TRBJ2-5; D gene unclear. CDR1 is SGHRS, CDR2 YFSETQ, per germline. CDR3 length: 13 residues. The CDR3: CATSLNIQETQYF. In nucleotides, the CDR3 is TGTGCCACCTCCCTTAATATCCAAGAGACCCAGTACTTC.

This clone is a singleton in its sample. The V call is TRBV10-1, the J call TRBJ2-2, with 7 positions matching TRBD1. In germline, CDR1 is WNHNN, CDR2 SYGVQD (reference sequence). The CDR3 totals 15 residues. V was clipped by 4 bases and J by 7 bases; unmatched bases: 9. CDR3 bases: TGCGCCAGCAGTGGGTTCAGAGGGGGCAACGGGGAGCTGTTTTTT. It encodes CASSGFRGGNGELFF.

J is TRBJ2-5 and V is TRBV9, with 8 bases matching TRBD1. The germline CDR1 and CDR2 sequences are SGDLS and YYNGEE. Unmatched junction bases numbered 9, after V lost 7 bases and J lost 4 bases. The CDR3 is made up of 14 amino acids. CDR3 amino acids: CASSQGARGETQYF. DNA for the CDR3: TGTGCCAGCTCGCAGGGGGCAAGAGGAGAGACCCAGTACTTC.

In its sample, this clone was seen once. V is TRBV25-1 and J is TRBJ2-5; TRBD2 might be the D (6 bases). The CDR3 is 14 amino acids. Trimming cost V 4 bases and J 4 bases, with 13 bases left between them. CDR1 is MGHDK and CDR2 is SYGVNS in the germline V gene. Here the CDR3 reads CASSVNRDSETQYF. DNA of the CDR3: TGTGCCAGCAGTGTAAACCGGGACTCAGAGACCCAGTACTTC.

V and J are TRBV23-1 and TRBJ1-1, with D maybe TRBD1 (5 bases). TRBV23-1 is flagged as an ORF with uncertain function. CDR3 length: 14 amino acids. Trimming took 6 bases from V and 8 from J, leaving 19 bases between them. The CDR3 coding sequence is TGCGCCAGCAGGCTGTTAGGAACAGGTGGGGAAGCTTTCTTT. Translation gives CASRLLGTGGEAFF.

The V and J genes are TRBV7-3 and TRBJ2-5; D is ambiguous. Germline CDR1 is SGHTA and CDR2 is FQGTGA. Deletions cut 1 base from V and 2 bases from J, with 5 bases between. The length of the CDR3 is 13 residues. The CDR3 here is CASSLIRQETQYF. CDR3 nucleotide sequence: TGTGCCAGCAGCTTAATCAGACAAGAGACCCAGTACTTC.

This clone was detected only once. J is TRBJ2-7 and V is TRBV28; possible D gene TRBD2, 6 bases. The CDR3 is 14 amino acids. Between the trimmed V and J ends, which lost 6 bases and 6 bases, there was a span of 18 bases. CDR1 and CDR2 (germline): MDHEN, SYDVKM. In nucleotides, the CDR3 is TGTGCCAGCAGACTCGGCGGGACCCCTACCGAGCAGTACTTC. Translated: CASRLGGTPTEQYF.

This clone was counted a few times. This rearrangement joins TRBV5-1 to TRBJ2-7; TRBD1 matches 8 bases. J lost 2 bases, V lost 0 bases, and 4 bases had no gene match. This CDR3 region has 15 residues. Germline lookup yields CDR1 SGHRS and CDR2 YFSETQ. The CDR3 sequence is CASSLEPGGPYEQYF. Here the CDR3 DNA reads TGCGCCAGCAGCTTGGAGCCAGGGGGCCCCTACGAGCAGTACTTC. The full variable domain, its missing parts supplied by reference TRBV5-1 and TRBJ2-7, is KAGVTQTPRYLIKTRGQQVTLSCSPISGHRSVSWYQQTPGQGLQFLFEYFSETQRNKGNFPGRFSGRQFSNSRSEMNVSTLELGDSALYLCASSLEPGGPYEQYFGPGTRLTVT.

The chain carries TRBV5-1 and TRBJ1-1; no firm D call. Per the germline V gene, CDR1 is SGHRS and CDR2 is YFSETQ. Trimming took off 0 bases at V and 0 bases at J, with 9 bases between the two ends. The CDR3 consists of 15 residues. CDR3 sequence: CASSLAGTLNTEAFF. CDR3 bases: TGCGCCAGCAGCTTGGCAGGCACTTTGAACACTGAAGCTTTCTTT.

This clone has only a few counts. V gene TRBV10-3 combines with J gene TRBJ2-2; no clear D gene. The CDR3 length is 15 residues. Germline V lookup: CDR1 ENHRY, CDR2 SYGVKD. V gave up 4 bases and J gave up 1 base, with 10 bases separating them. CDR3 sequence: CAISAVGRNTGELFF. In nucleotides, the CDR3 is TGTGCCATCAGTGCGGTGGGCCGGAACACCGGGGAGCTGTTTTTT.

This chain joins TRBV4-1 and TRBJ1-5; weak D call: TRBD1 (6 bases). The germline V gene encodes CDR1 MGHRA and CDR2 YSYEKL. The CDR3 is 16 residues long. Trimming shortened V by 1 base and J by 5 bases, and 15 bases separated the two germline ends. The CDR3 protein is CASSQVRGRGYQPQHF. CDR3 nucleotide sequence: TGCGCCAGCAGCCAAGTTAGAGGCAGGGGCTATCAGCCCCAGCATTTT.

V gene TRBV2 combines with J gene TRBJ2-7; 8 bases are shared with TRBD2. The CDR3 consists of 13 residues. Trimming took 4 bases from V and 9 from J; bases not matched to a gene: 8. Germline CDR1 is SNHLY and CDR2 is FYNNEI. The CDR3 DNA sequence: TGTGCCAGCAGTGGACTAGCGCCTATACCGCAGTACTTC. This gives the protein CASSGLAPIPQYF.

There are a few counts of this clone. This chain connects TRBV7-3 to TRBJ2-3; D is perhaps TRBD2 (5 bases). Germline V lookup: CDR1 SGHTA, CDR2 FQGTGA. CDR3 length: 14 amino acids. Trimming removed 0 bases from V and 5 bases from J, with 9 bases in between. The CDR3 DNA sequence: TGTGCCAGCAGCTTAACCGGGATCGAAGATACGCAGTATTTT. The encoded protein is CASSLTGIEDTQYF.

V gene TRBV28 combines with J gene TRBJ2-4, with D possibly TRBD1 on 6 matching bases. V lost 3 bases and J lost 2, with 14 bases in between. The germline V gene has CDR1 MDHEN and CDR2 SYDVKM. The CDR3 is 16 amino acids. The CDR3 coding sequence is TGTGCCAGCAGTTTCAGCCCAACAGGGACCAAAAACATTCAGTACTTC. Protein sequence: CASSFSPTGTKNIQYF.

CDR3 DNA: TGTGCCAGCAGTTCAGACAGGGGCGTCTCCTACGAGCAGTACTTC. As protein: CASSSDRGVSYEQYF. The chain is built from TRBV28 and TRBJ2-7; the match to TRBD1 covers 8 bases. The J segment lost 0 bases and the V segment lost 4 bases, leaving 5 bases of the junction unmatched. Germline CDR1 MDHEN, CDR2 SYDVKM. CDR3 length: 15 amino acids.

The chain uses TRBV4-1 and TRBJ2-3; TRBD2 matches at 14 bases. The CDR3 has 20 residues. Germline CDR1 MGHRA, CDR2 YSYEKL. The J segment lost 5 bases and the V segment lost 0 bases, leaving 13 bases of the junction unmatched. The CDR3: CASSQDGTPGLAGAGDTQYF. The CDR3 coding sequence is TGCGCCAGCAGCCAAGATGGGACTCCGGGACTAGCGGGGGCAGGAGATACGCAGTATTTT.

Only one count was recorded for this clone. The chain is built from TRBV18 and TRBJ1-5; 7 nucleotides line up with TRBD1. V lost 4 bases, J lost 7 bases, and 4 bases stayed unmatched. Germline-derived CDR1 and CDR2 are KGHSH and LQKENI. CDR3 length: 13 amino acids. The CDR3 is CASSLGQSQPQHF. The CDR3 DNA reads TGTGCCAGCTCACTGGGACAGTCGCAGCCCCAGCATTTT.

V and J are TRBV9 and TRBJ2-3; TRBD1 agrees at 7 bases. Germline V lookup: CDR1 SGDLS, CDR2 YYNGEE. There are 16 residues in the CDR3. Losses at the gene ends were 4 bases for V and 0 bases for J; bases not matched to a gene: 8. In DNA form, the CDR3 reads TGTGCCAGCAGCACCGAGGGACAGTCTAGCACAGATACGCAGTATTTT. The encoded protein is CASSTEGQSSTDTQYF.

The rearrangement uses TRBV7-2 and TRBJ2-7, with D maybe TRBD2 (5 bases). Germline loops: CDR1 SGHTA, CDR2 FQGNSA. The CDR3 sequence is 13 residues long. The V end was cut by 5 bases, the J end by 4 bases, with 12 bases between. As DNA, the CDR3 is TGTGCCAGCAGCCCGAGGTCGGGGTACGAGCAGTACTTC. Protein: CASSPRSGYEQYF.